Reported below is one TCR beta chain. Its target is not known. The data stem from a study of OX40 agonist ivuxolimab in advanced cancers. In the study overall: The patients got ivuxolimab, which is an agonistic anti-OX40 (CD134) antibody. Study findings and constraints: CD8+ T cells showed, on average, more clonal expansion than CD4+ cells. Among the lowest peripheral clonal expansion occurred in 0.1-3.0 mg/kg partial responders.

The assay was immunoSEQ multiplex PCR, and TCRdb's table has in-frame clones only and misses some. The table records 65,000 to 90,000 clones, almost 90% of them present only once. The J segment lost 0 bases and the V segment lost 7 bases, leaving 6 bases of the junction unmatched. Germline CDR1 and CDR2: SGHTA and FQGTGA. The CDR3 is 15 amino acids. The sequence derives from an adult with an advanced solid tumor such as melanoma, head and neck, liver or kidney cancer. V gene TRBV7-3 combines with J gene TRBJ2-1; 7 nucleotides align to TRBD2. The sequencing here drew on CD4+ or CD8+ T cells sorted from blood, taken in a trial of the OX40 agonist ivuxolimab. CDR3 in DNA: TGTGCCAGCAACTCTAGCGGTAACTCCTACAATGAGCAGTTCTTC. Translated: CASNSSGNSYNEQFF.